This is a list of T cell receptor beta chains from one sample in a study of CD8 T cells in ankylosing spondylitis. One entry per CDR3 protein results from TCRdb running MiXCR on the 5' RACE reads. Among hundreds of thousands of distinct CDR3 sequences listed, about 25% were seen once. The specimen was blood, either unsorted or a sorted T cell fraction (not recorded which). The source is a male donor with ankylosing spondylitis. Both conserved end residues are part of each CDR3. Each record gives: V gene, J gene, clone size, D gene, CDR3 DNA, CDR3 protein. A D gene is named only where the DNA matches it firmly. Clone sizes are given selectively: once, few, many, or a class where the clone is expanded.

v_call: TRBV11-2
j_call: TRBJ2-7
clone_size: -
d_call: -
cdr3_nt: TGTGCCAGCAGCGGGGGGGGCTGGGGCTCCTACGAGCAGTACTTC
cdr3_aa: CASSGGGWGSYEQYF

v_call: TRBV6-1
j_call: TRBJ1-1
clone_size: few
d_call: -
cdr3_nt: TGTGCCAGCAGGGGGCCGGTTCGAAACACTGAAGCTTTCTTT
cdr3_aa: CASRGPVRNTEAFF

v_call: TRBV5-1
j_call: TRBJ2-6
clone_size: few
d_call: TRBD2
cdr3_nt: TGCGCCAGCAGCTTGGGACTAGCGGGAGGATACTCTGGGGCCAACGTCCTGACTTTC
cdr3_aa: CASSLGLAGGYSGANVLTF

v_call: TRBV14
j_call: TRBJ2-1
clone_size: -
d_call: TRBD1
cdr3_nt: TGTGCCAGCAGCCACCTAACAGGGGGCCCCGACAATGAGCAGTTCTTC
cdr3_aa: CASSHLTGGPDNEQFF

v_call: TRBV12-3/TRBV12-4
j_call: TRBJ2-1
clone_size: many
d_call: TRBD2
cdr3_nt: TGTGCCAGCAGTTTAGTTGCGGGAGCTATTGAGCAGTTCTTC
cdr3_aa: CASSLVAGAIEQFF

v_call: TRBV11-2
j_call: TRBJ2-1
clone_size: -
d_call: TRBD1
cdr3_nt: TGTGCCAGCAGCTTAAGGACAGGGGCATCCTACAATGAGCAGTTCTTC
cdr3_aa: CASSLRTGASYNEQFF

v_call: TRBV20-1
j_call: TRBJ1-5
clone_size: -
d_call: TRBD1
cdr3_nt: TGCAGTGCGGGACAGGGAAGGGATCAGCCCCAGCATTTT
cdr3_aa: CSAGQGRDQPQHF

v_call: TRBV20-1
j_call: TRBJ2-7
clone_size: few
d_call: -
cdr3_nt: TGCAGTGCAGGCCCTCCACTCCGGTTTCAGGCCTACGAGCAGTACTTC
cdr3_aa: CSAGPPLRFQAYEQYF

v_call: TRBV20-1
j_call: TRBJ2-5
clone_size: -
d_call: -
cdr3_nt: TGCAGTGCTATGGGCCTAGCGAGTGTAGAGACCCAGTACTTC
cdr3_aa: CSAMGLASVETQYF

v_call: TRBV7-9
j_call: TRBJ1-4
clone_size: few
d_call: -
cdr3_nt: TGTGCCAGCAGCTCCCGTTACAGGGTCGGAACTAATGAAAAACTGTTTTTT
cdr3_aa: CASSSRYRVGTNEKLFF

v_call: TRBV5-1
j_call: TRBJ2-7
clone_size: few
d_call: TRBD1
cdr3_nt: TGCGCCAGCAGCACTAAGCCACAGGGGTCCGAGCAGTACTTC
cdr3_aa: CASSTKPQGSEQYF

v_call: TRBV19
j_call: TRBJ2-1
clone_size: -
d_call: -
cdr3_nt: TGTGCCACCAAGAGCTCCTACAATGAGCAGTTCTTC
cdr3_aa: CATKSSYNEQFF

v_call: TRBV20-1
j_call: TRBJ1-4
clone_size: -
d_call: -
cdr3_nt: TGCAGTGCTAGAGATTGGAGGGGACGGGAAAAACTGTTTTTT
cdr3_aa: CSARDWRGREKLFF

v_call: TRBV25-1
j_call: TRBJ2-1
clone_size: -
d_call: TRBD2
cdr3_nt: TGTGCCAGCAGTGATTCCTCTCCGACTAGCGGGAGTTACAATGAGCAGTTCTTC
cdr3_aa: CASSDSSPTSGSYNEQFF

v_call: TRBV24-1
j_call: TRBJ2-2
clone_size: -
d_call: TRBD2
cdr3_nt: TGTGCCACCAGTGAGATAGCGGGAGGGGAGCTGTTTTTT
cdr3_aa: CATSEIAGGELFF

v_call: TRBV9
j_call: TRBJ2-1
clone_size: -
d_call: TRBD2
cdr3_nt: TGTGCCAGCAGCTCCCGAGCGGGAGGGCCCTTGGTGGAGCAGTTCTTC
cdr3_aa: CASSSRAGGPLVEQFF

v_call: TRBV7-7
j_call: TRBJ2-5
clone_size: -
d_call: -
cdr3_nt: TGTGCCAGCAGCGATGGACAGGGAGGGGAGACCCAGTACTTC
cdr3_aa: CASSDGQGGETQYF

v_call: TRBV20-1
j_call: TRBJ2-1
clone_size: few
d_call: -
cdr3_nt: TGCAGTGGCCCCGGAGGGGCTCCTTACGACAATGAGCAGTTCTTC
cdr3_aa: CSGPGGAPYDNEQFF

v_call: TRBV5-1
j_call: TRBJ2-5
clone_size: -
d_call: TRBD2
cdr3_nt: TGCGCCAGCAGCACAGCGGGAGGCGGGGAGACCCAGTACTTC
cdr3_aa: CASSTAGGGETQYF

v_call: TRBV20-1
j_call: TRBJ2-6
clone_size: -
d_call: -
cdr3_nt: TGCAGTGCTAGAGAAGCCCAGGGGGCCAACGTCCTGACTTTC
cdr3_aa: CSAREAQGANVLTF

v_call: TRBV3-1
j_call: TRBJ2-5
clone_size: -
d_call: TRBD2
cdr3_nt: TGTGCCAGCAGCCAAGCACCCACTAGCGGACCGTACCAAGAGACCCAGTACTTC
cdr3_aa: CASSQAPTSGPYQETQYF

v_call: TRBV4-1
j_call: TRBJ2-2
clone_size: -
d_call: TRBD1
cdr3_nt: TGCGCCAGCAGCCAAGTAGGGGGCTCCCCTTTTAGCACCGGGGAGCTGTTTTTT
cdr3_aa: CASSQVGGSPFSTGELFF

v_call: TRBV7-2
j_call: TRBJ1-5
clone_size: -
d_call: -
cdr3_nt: TGTGCCAGCAGCGTAGGGGTTTATCAGCCCCAGCATTTT
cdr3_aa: CASSVGVYQPQHF

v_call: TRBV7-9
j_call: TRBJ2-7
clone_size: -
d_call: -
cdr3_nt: TGTGCCAGCAGCTTAGCGCAACAGGAGCAGTACTTC
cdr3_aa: CASSLAQQEQYF

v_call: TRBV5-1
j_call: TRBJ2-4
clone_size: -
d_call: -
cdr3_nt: TGCGCCAGCAGCTTGTCCAGCGGAGTAGCCAAAAACATTCAGTACTTC
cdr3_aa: CASSLSSGVAKNIQYF

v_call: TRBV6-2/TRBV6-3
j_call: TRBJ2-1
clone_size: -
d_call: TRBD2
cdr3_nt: TGTGCCAGCACCTACGCCCGTTTCAGCGGCCGGGGGGATGAGCAGTTCTTC
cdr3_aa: CASTYARFSGRGDEQFF

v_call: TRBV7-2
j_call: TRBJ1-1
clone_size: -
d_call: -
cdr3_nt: TGTGCTCAGCGGTGGGGGCAGGACACTGAAGCTTTCTTT
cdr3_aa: CAQRWGQDTEAFF

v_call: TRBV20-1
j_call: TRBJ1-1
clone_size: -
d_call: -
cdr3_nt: TGCAGTCTTATGGACGGTCCTGAAGCTTTCTTT
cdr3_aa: CSLMDGPEAFF

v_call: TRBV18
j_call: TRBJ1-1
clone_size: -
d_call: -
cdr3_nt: TGTGCCAGCTCACCCTCGGGGGTCGTCACTGAAGCTTTCTTT
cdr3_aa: CASSPSGVVTEAFF

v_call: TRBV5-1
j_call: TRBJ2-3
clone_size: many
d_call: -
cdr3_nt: TGCGCCAGCAGCTTGGGGGACTTGCAACAGCAGTATTTT
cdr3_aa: CASSLGDLQQQYF

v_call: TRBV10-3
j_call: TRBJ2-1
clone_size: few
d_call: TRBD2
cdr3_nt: TGTGCCATCAGTGAGCCGGGACTAGCAGGGTTGGATGAGCAGTTCTTC
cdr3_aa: CAISEPGLAGLDEQFF

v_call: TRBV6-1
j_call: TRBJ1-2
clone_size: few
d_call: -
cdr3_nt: TGTGCCAGCAGGGGAGGAGAGTTTAACTATGGCTACACCTTC
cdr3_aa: CASRGGEFNYGYTF

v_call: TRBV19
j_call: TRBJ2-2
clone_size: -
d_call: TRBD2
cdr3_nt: TGTGCCAGTAGTTTGACTAGCGGGAGGGCCTTGACCGGGGAGCTGTTTTTT
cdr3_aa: CASSLTSGRALTGELFF

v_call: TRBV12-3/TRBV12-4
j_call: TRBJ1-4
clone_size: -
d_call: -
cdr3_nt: TGTGCCAGCAGTTTCGGGGGGGACTGGGAAAAACTGTTTTTT
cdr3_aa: CASSFGGDWEKLFF

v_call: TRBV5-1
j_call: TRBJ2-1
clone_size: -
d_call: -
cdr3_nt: TGCGCCAGCAGCTTGGAGCTAGCATTCGACAATGAGCAGTTCTTC
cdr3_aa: CASSLELAFDNEQFF

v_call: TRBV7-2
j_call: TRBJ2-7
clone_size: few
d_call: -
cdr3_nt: TGTGCCAGCAGCTTAGCCGCGATGCAGGGATACGGCGAGCAGTACTTC
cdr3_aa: CASSLAAMQGYGEQYF

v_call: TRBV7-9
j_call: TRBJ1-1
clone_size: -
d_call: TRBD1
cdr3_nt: TGTGCCAGCAGCTTAGGAGAACAGGGGAAGAACACTGAAGCTTTCTTT
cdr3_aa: CASSLGEQGKNTEAFF